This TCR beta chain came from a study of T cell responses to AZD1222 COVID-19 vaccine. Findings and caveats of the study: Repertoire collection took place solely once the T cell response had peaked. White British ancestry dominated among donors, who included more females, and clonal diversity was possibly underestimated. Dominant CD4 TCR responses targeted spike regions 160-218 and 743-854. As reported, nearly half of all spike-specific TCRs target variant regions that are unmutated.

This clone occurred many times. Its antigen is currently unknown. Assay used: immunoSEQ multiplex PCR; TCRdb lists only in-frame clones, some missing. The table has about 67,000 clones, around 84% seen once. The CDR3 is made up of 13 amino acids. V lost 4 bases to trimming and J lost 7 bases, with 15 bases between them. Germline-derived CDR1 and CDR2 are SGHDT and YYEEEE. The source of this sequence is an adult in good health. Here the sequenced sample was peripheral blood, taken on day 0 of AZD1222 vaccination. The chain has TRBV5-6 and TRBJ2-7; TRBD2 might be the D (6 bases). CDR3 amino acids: CASSQGGGWEQYF. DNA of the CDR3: TGTGCCAGCAGCCAGGGAGGAGGATGGGAGCAGTACTTC.